This T cell receptor beta chain was profiled in a study of shared clonotypes between healthy human individuals. Study details: CD8 memory received one plate per donor, CD8 naive two, CD4 memory three and CD4 naive three. Study-wide results and limits: Sorted-subset samples were not fully sequenced, rarefaction indicated.

Remarks on this clone: The antigen is not known.

Germline lookup yields CDR1 SNHLY and CDR2 FYNNEI. The CDR3 is made up of 17 amino acids. The V gene lost 2 bases and the J gene lost 0 bases, with 11 bases spanning the gap. Produced via immunoSEQ multiplex PCR; TCRdb's table is partial and in-frame only. The data show more than 2 million clones, 85% to 95% seen once. Naive CD8 populations comprised CD45RO-negative cells positively selected for CCR7, excluding terminally differentiated effector memory CD45RA+ cells. Sample: naive CD8+ T cells from PBMCs. The sequence was obtained from a man between 18 and 35 years old in good health. Some clones in this sample may be carry-over from other donors' samples. This sequence joins TRBV2 and TRBJ1-6; unclear D gene. The CDR3 nucleotides are TGTGCCAGCAGTGAAAGGCAGCCCAGCTCCTATAATTCACCCCTCCACTTT. Its translation is CASSERQPSSYNSPLHF.